The rows below give T cell receptor beta chains drawn from one sample of a study. TCRdb redid the calling of the 5' RACE reads with MiXCR, one entry per CDR3 protein. The repertoire has 55,000 or so distinct CDR3 sequences, about 20% of them found once; the top ten carry 3.2%. The sequenced material came from tumor-infiltrating Tregs sorted from the breast tumor. The receptors stem from a female donor with breast cancer. Both conserved end residues are part of each CDR3. The D gene is left open where the match is weak. The size of a clone is reported for some rows only, either as once, few or many, or as a class for expanded clones.

j_gene: TRBJ2-7; v_gene: TRBV7-2; abundance: many; d_gene: TRBD2; CDR3nt: TGTGCCAGCAGCCGCGTTCCGGGAGGACTGGGTCGCTCCTACGAGCAGTACTTC; CDR3aa: CASSRVPGGLGRSYEQYF
j_gene: TRBJ2-3; v_gene: TRBV5-5; abundance: -; d_gene: -; CDR3nt: TGTGCCAGCAGCTCATATAGGACGGCCACAGATACGCAGTATTTT; CDR3aa: CASSSYRTATDTQYF
j_gene: TRBJ1-2; v_gene: TRBV29-1; abundance: -; d_gene: TRBD1; CDR3nt: TGCAGCGTTGAAGACCGGACAGGGGGCTATGGCTACACCTTC; CDR3aa: CSVEDRTGGYGYTF
j_gene: TRBJ2-3; v_gene: TRBV6-6; abundance: -; d_gene: -; CDR3nt: TGTGCCAGCAGTTACCCAGACAGGTCCGTCACAGATACGCAGTATTTT; CDR3aa: CASSYPDRSVTDTQYF
j_gene: TRBJ2-1; v_gene: TRBV5-1; abundance: -; d_gene: TRBD2; CDR3nt: TGCGCCAGCAGCTTGGCGTTAGCGGGAGAGGGTGAGCAGTTCTTC; CDR3aa: CASSLALAGEGEQFF
j_gene: TRBJ1-5; v_gene: TRBV12-3/TRBV12-4; abundance: -; d_gene: TRBD1; CDR3nt: TGTGCCAGCAGTTTCGGACAGGGAGGTCAGCCCCAGCATTTT; CDR3aa: CASSFGQGGQPQHF
j_gene: TRBJ2-2; v_gene: TRBV5-1; abundance: few; d_gene: TRBD1; CDR3nt: TGCGCCAGCAGCCCTAGGACAGGATTACCCGGGGAGCTGTTTTTT; CDR3aa: CASSPRTGLPGELFF
j_gene: TRBJ1-1; v_gene: TRBV20-1; abundance: -; d_gene: -; CDR3nt: TGCAGTGCTAGAGATCGAATACACGGGAACACTGAAGCTTTCTTT; CDR3aa: CSARDRIHGNTEAFF
j_gene: TRBJ2-1; v_gene: TRBV5-1; abundance: many; d_gene: -; CDR3nt: TGCGCCAGCAGCTTGGAGGGGGGCGCCTACAATGAGCAGTTCTTC; CDR3aa: CASSLEGGAYNEQFF
j_gene: TRBJ2-2; v_gene: TRBV2; abundance: few; d_gene: TRBD2; CDR3nt: TGTGCCAGCAGTGAAGGGACTAGCGCTCCTTTCCTCACCGGGGAGCTGTTTTTT; CDR3aa: CASSEGTSAPFLTGELFF
j_gene: TRBJ2-1; v_gene: TRBV4-1; abundance: many; d_gene: TRBD2; CDR3nt: TGCGCCAGCAGAGCGACTAGCGGGAGAAGTGAGCAGTTCTTC; CDR3aa: CASRATSGRSEQFF
j_gene: TRBJ2-7; v_gene: TRBV20-1; abundance: -; d_gene: -; CDR3nt: TGCAGTGCTAGAGATCAGAGAACGACAGACTACGAGCAGTACTTC; CDR3aa: CSARDQRTTDYEQYF
j_gene: TRBJ1-2; v_gene: TRBV12-3/TRBV12-4; abundance: many; d_gene: TRBD1; CDR3nt: TGTGCCAGCAGAGATCCGGGACAGGGGATCTATGGCTACACCTTC; CDR3aa: CASRDPGQGIYGYTF
j_gene: TRBJ2-7; v_gene: TRBV7-8; abundance: few; d_gene: TRBD1; CDR3nt: TGTGCCAGCAGCCTAGGGTGGACAGGGACCGAGCAGTACTTC; CDR3aa: CASSLGWTGTEQYF
j_gene: TRBJ2-1; v_gene: TRBV7-9; abundance: -; d_gene: -; CDR3nt: TGTGCCAGCAGCACCTACACCGACAATGAGCAGTTCTTC; CDR3aa: CASSTYTDNEQFF
j_gene: TRBJ2-1; v_gene: TRBV6-2/TRBV6-3; abundance: -; d_gene: TRBD2; CDR3nt: TGTGCCAGCAGCTCGACTAGCGGGAGGGCCTCTAATGAGCAGTTCTTC; CDR3aa: CASSSTSGRASNEQFF
j_gene: TRBJ2-3; v_gene: TRBV7-3; abundance: once; d_gene: -; CDR3nt: TGTGCCAGCAGCCCCAATATCACAGATACGCAGTATTTT; CDR3aa: CASSPNITDTQYF